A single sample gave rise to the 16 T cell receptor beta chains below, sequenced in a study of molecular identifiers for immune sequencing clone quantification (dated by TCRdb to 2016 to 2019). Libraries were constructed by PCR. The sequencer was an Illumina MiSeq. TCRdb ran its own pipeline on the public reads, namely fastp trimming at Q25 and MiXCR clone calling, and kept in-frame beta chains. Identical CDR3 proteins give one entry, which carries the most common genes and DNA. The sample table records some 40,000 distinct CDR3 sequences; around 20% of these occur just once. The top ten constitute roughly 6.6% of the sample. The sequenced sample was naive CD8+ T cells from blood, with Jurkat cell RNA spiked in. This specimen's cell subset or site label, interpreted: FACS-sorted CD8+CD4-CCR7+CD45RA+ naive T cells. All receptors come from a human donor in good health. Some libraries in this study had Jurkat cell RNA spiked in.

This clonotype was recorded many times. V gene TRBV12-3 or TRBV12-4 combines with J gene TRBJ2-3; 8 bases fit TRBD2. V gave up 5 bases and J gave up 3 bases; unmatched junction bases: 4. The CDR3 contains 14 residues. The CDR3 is CASSRSGTTDTQYF. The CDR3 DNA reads TGTGCCAGCAGTCGTAGCGGGACTACAGATACGCAGTATTTT.

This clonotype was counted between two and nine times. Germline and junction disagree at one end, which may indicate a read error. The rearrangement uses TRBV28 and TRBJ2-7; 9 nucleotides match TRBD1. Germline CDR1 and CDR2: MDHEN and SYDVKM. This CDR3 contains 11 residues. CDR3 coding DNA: TGTGCCAGCAGTTTAGGGGGACAGGGCAGCTTC. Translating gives CASSLGGQGSF.

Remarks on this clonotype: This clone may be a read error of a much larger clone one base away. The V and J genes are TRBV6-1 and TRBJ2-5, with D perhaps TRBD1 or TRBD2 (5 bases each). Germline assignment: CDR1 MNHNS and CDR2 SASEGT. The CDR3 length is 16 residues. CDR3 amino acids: CTSRANRGEGWETQYF. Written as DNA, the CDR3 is TGTACCAGCAGAGCTAATAGGGGTGAGGGATGGGAGACCCAGTACTTC.

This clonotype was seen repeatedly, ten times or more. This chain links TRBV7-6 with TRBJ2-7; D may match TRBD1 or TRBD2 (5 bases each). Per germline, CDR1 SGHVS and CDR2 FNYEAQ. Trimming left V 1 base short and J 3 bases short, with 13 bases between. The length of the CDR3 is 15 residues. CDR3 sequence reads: CASSLGYIGGYEQYF. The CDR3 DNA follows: TGTGCCAGCAGCTTAGGGTATATTGGGGGCTACGAGCAGTACTTC.

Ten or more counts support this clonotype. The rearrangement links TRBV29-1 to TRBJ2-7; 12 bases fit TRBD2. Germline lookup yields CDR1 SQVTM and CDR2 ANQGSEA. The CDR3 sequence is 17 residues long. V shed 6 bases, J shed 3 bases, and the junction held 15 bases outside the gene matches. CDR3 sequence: CSVHLLRTSGTIYEQYF. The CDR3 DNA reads TGCAGCGTCCACCTCCTTAGGACTAGCGGGACAATCTACGAGCAGTACTTC.

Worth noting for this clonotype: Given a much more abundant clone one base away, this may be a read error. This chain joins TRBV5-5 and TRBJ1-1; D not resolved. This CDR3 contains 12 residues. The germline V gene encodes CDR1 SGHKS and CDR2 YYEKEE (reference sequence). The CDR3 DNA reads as TGTGCCAGCAGGACCATGAACACTGTAGCTTTCTTT. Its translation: CASRTMNTVAFF.

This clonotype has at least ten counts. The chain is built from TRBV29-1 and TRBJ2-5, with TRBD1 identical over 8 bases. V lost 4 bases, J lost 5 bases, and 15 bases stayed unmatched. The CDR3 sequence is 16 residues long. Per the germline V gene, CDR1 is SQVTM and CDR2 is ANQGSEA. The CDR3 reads CSVALFDGQGSETQYF. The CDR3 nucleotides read TGCAGCGTTGCATTATTCGACGGACAGGGAAGCGAGACCCAGTACTTC.

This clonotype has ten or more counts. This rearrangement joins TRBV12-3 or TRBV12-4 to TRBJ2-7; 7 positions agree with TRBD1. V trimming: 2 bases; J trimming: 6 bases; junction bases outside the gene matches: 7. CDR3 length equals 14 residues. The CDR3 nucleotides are TGTGCCAGCAGTTTACAGGGGGTCCTCGTCGAGCAGTACTTC. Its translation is CASSLQGVLVEQYF.

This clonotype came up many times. The CDR3 DNA reads as TGTGCCAGCAGCCACCGGGACAGGGGTTCCGAGCAGTACTTC. Translated: CASSHRDRGSEQYF. The rearrangement links TRBV7-9 to TRBJ2-7, with 10 nucleotides matching TRBD1. V shed 5 bases and J 6 bases; nucleotides not matched to a gene: 7. CDR1 and CDR2 (germline): SEHNR, FQNEAQ (reference sequence). This CDR3 contains 14 residues.

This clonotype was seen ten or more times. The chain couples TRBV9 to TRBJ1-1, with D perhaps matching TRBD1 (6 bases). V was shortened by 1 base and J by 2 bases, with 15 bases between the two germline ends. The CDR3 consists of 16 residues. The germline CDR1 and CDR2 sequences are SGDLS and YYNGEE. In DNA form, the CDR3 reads TGTGCCAGCAGCGTATCTGGACAGTTTATTAACACTGAAGCTTTCTTT. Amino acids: CASSVSGQFINTEAFF. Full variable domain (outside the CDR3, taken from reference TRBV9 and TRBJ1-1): DSGVTQTPKHLITATGQRVTLRCSPRSGDLSVYWYQQSLDQGLQFLIQYYNGEERAKGNILERFSAQQFPDLHSELNLSSLELGDSALYFCASSVSGQFINTEAFFGQGTRLTVV.

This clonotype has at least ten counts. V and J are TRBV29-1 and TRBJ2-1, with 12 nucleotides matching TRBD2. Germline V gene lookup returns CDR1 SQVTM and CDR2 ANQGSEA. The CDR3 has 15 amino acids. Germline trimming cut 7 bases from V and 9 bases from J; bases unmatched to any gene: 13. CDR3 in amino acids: CSARTPSGRVFEQFF. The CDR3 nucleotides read TGCAGCGCCCGAACCCCTAGCGGGAGGGTATTTGAGCAGTTCTTC.

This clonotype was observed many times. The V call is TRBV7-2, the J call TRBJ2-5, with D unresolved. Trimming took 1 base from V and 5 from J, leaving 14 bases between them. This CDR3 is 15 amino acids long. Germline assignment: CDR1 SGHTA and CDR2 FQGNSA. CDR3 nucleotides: TGTGCCAGCAGCTTAGTGGCTAGTATCACTGAGACCCAGTACTTC. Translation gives CASSLVASITETQYF.

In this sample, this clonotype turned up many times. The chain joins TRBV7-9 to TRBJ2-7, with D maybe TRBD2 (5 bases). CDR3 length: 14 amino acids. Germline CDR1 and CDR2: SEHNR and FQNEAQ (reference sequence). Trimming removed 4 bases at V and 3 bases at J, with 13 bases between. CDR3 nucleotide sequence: TGTGCCAGCAGCTATAGACGGGGTGGCTACGAGCAGTACTTC. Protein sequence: CASSYRRGGYEQYF. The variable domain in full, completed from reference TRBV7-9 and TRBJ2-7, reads DTGVSQNPRHKITKRGQNVTFRCDPISEHNRLYWYRQTLGQGPEFLTYFQNEAQLEKSRLLSDRFSAERPKGSFSTLEIQRTEQGDSAMYLCASSYRRGGYEQYFGPGTRLTVT.

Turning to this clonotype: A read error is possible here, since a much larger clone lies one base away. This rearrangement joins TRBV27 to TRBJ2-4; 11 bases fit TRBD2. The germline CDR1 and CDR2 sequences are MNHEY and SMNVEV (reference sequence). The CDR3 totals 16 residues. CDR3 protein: CTSGLTSGRGSPLQYF. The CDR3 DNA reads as TGTACCAGCGGTTTAACTAGCGGGAGAGGGTCACCACTCCAGTACTTC.

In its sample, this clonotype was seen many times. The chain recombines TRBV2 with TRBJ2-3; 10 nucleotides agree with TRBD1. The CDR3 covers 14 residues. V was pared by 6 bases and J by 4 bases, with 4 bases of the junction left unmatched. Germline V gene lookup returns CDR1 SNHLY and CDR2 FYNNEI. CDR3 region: CASRAGQGSDTQYF. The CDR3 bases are TGTGCCAGCAGGGCGGGACAGGGGTCAGATACGCAGTATTTT.

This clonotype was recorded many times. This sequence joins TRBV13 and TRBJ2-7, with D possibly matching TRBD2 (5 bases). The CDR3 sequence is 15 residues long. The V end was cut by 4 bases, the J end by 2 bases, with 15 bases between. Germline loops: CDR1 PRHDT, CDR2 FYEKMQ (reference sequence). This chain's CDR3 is CASSSELDSPYEQYF. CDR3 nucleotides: TGTGCCAGCAGCTCGGAACTAGATTCCCCCTACGAGCAGTACTTC.